These T cell receptor beta chains were read from a single sample in a study of cytomegalovirus exposure and HLA in healthy donors. Profiled with immunoSEQ multiplex PCR; TCRdb holds only in-frame clones, not every one. Among roughly 190,000 clones, 81% were seen once, and the ten largest hold roughly 3.6%. Material: PBMCs. These receptor sequences come from a man aged 35 to 55 in good health and CMV-seropositive. Both conserved end residues are part of each CDR3. A D gene is named only where the DNA matches it firmly. Size is omitted from some rows. Given values are once, few, many or a class for expanded clones.

length	D	V	J	size	CDR3	DNA
15	TRBD2	TRBV18	TRBJ2-7	.	CASSPLGTSSYEQYF	TGTGCCAGCTCACCCCTAGGGACTAGCTCCTACGAGCAGTACTTC
17	.	TRBV7-9	TRBJ2-5	.	CASSSQGSPLVEETQYF	TGTGCCAGCAGCTCACAGGGTAGCCCCTTGGTGGAAGAGACCCAGTACTTC
15	.	TRBV9	TRBJ1-6	.	CASSVDPGGNSPLHF	TGTGCCAGCAGCGTAGATCCGGGAGGAAATTCACCCCTCCACTTT
14	.	TRBV5-6	TRBJ2-7	once	CASSFDSRIDEQYF	TGTGCCAGCAGCTTCGACAGCCGTATCGACGAGCAGTACTTC
15	TRBD1	TRBV18	TRBJ2-3	.	CASSLQGDRTDTQYF	TGTGCCAGCTCACTCCAGGGGGACCGGACAGATACGCAGTATTTT
15	TRBD2	TRBV7-3	TRBJ2-2	.	CASSLGGGASGELFF	TGTGCCAGCAGCTTAGGCGGGGGGGCCTCCGGGGAGCTGTTTTTT
15	.	TRBV7-2	TRBJ1-5	.	CASSLGGQVGQPQHF	TGTGCCAGCAGCTTAGGGGGGCAGGTGGGACAGCCCCAGCATTTT
15	.	TRBV5-1	TRBJ2-7	.	CASSLGPRQTYEQYF	TGCGCCAGCAGCTTGGGGCCCAGACAAACCTACGAGCAGTACTTC
14	TRBD1	TRBV27	TRBJ2-7	.	CASSMWDSSYEQYF	TGTGCCAGCAGTATGTGGGACAGCTCCTACGAGCAGTACTTC
15	TRBD2	TRBV6-7	TRBJ2-1	.	CASHSGRAPYNEQFF	TGTGCCAGTCATAGCGGGAGGGCCCCCTACAATGAGCAGTTCTTC
11	.	TRBV10-3	TRBJ2-1	.	CAISEGYEQFF	TGTGCCATCAGCGAGGGCTATGAGCAGTTCTTC
13	.	TRBV28	TRBJ1-1	.	CASSWGQNTEAFF	TGTGCCAGCAGTTGGGGACAAAACACTGAAGCTTTCTTT
17	TRBD2	TRBV5-4	TRBJ2-1	.	CASSSPPGGASYNEQFF	TGTGCCAGCAGCTCCCCCCCCGGGGGGGCATCCTACAATGAGCAGTTCTTC
15	TRBD1	TRBV19	TRBJ2-3	.	CASRDRGLSTDTQYF	TGTGCCAGTAGGGACAGGGGGCTGAGCACAGATACGCAGTATTTT
15	.	TRBV18	TRBJ2-7	.	CASSPPGRTTYEQYF	TGTGCCAGCTCACCACCGGGACGGACTACATACGAGCAGTACTTC
15	TRBD1	TRBV5-1	TRBJ1-4	many	CASSRRGQTNEKLFF	TGCGCCAGCAGCCGTAGGGGACAGACCAATGAAAAACTGTTTTTT
15	.	TRBV2	TRBJ2-5	.	CASSEVVTYQETQYF	TGTGCCAGCAGTGAAGTGGTCACTTACCAAGAGACCCAGTACTTC
17	TRBD1	TRBV27	TRBJ2-7	.	CASSLGGPGQGSYEQYF	TGTGCCAGCAGTTTGGGGGGGCCGGGACAGGGATCCTACGAGCAGTACTTC
15	TRBD2	TRBV27	TRBJ2-7	.	CASSTPAGGDYEQYF	TGTGCCAGCAGTACACCGGCGGGGGGCGATTACGAGCAGTACTTC
15	.	TRBV5-1	TRBJ2-1	.	CASSSGALSYNEQFF	TGCGCCAGCAGTTCAGGGGCCCTCTCCTACAATGAGCAGTTCTTC
14	TRBD1	TRBV11-2	TRBJ2-5	.	CASSPGTVKETQYF	TGTGCCAGCAGCCCCGGGACAGTTAAAGAGACCCAGTACTTC
15	TRBD1	TRBV5-1	TRBJ2-2	.	CASSKTGEPTGELFF	TGCGCCAGCAGCAAGACAGGGGAGCCTACCGGGGAGCTGTTTTTT
16	.	TRBV4-3	TRBJ2-2	.	CASSPGLRVSTGELFF	TGCGCCAGCAGCCCAGGGTTAAGGGTCAGCACCGGGGAGCTGTTTTTT
17	.	TRBV7-8	TRBJ1-5	.	CASSLGGGTSRNQPQHF	TGTGCCAGCAGCTTAGGGGGGGGGACATCCCGCAATCAGCCCCAGCATTTT
17	.	TRBV9	TRBJ2-4	.	CASSVATRAGGEDIQYF	TGTGCCAGCAGCGTAGCTACGAGGGCAGGAGGAGAGGACATTCAGTACTTC
16	.	TRBV28	TRBJ2-7	few	CASSTPAGLGSYEQYF	TGTGCCAGCAGCACCCCGGCGGGACTGGGCTCCTACGAGCAGTACTTC
15	.	TRBV7-2	TRBJ2-3	.	CASSLVAGSTDTQYF	TGTGCCAGCAGCTTAGTTGCGGGAAGCACAGATACGCAGTATTTT
18	TRBD2	TRBV7-9	TRBJ2-2	.	CASTPTEREGPHTGELFF	TGTGCCAGCACCCCCACGGAGCGGGAGGGCCCTCACACCGGGGAGCTGTTTTTT
11	.	TRBV12-5	TRBJ2-7	.	CASGLVYEQYF	TGTGCTAGTGGTTTGGTCTACGAGCAGTACTTC
15	TRBD1	TRBV10-3	TRBJ2-7	.	CAISGGQGARYEQYF	TGTGCCATCAGTGGGGGACAGGGGGCTAGGTACGAGCAGTACTTC
14	TRBD2	TRBV7-9	TRBJ2-7	.	CATGGASGFYEQYF	TGTGCCACCGGAGGGGCTAGCGGTTTCTACGAGCAGTACTTC
17	TRBD1	TRBV4-3	TRBJ2-7	once	CASSQVTYDRGKDEQYF	TGCGCCAGCAGCCAAGTAACCTACGACAGGGGGAAGGACGAGCAGTACTTC
14	TRBD1	TRBV10-3	TRBJ2-1	.	CAISDGQGHNEQFF	TGTGCCATCAGTGACGGACAGGGACACAATGAGCAGTTCTTC
17	.	TRBV19	TRBJ1-5	.	CASSQLEGEGVNQPQHF	TGTGCCAGTAGCCAACTTGAGGGTGAAGGAGTCAATCAGCCCCAGCATTTT
15	.	TRBV6-1	TRBJ2-5	.	CASSGQGSGQETQYF	TGTGCCAGCAGTGGTCAGGGAAGTGGGCAAGAGACCCAGTACTTC
15	.	TRBV7-2	TRBJ1-1	.	CASSYRQTLSTEAFF	TGTGCCAGCAGCTACAGACAGACCCTCTCCACTGAAGCTTTCTTT
14	TRBD1	TRBV28	TRBJ1-6	.	CASSSGTVNSPLHF	TGTGCCAGCAGTTCCGGGACAGTTAATTCACCCCTCCACTTT
16	.	TRBV2	TRBJ2-5	once	CASAPATPPRGETQYF	TGTGCCAGCGCCCCGGCGACTCCCCCTCGGGGGGAGACCCAGTACTTC
17	TRBD2	TRBV4-3	TRBJ2-7	.	CASSQDYAASGSREQYF	TGCGCCAGCAGCCAAGACTATGCGGCTAGCGGGAGTCGCGAGCAGTACTTC
17	.	TRBV7-2	TRBJ2-6	.	CASSLADSTSGANVLTF	TGTGCCAGCAGCTTAGCGGACTCGACGTCTGGGGCCAACGTCCTGACTTTC
13	.	TRBV21-1	TRBJ2-4	.	CAGGPRPENIQYF	TGTGCCGGGGGCCCGCGCCCGGAAAACATTCAGTACTTC
16	TRBD1	TRBV5-6	TRBJ1-6	.	CASLGDRVYNGSPLHF	TGTGCCAGCCTGGGAGACAGGGTATATAATGGTTCACCCCTCCACTTT
14	.	TRBV18	TRBJ2-5	.	CASSTRGGGETQYF	TGTGCCAGCTCAACTAGGGGAGGAGGAGAGACCCAGTACTTC
14	.	TRBV18	TRBJ2-1	.	CASSLDQGYNEQFF	TGTGCCAGCTCGCTCGACCAGGGGTACAATGAGCAGTTCTTC
16	.	TRBV25-1	TRBJ2-3	few	CASSEGLDSSTDTQYF	TGTGCCAGCAGTGAGGGGCTGGATTCTAGCACAGATACGCAGTATTTT
15	TRBD1	TRBV30	TRBJ2-5	.	CAWSVGLTGQETQYF	TGTGCCTGGAGTGTAGGCCTGACAGGGCAAGAGACCCAGTACTTC